This T cell receptor (beta chain) was captured by sequencing in a study of graft-versus-host responses after intestinal transplantation. The CDR3 loop spans 14 amino acids. Trimming shortened V by 10 bases and J by 1 base, and 16 bases separated the two germline ends. About this clone itself: Its target is unknown.

TCRdb keeps only in-frame clones here, not all; method: immunoSEQ multiplex PCR. The table lists roughly 50,000 clones, about nine tenths of them singletons, with roughly 2.7% in the top ten. The gene calls are TRBV23-1 and TRBJ2-5; either TRBD1 or TRBD2 may fit D (5 bases each). TRBV23-1 carries the ORF label, with uncertain function. This TCR was recovered from a human donor who was the organ donor for an intestinal transplant. The sample here was unstimulated CD4+ T cells sorted from spleen or lymph node cells, taken before transplant. CDR3 DNA: TGCGCCAAAACGAGTAGGGGACCCCAAGAGACCCAGTACTTC. It encodes CAKTSRGPQETQYF.